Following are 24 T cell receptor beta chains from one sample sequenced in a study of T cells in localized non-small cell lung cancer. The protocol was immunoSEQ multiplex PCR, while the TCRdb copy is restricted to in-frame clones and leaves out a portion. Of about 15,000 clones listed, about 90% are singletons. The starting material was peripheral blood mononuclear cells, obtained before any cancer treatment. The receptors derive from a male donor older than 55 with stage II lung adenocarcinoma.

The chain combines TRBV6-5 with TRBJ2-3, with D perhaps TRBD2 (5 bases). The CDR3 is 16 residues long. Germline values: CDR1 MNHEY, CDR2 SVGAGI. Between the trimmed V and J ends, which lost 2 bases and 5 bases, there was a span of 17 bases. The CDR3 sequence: CASSYGLPSSEDTQYF. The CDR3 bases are TGTGCCAGCAGTTACGGACTGCCAAGTAGCGAAGATACGCAGTATTTT.

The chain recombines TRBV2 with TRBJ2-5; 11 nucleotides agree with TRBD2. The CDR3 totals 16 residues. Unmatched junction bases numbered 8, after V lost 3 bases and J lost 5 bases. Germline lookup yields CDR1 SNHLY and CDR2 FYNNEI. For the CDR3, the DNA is TGTGCCAGCAGTGACGGTACTAGCGGGAGTGCCGAGACCCAGTACTTC. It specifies CASSDGTSGSAETQYF.

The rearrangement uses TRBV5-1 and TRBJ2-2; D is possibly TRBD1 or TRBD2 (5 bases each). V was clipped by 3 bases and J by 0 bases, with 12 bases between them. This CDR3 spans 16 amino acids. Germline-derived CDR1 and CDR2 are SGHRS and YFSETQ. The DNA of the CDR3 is TGCGCCAGCAGCTCGGGACGGACAACGAACACCGGGGAGCTGTTTTTT. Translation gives CASSSGRTTNTGELFF. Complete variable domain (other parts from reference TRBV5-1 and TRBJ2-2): KAGVTQTPRYLIKTRGQQVTLSCSPISGHRSVSWYQQTPGQGLQFLFEYFSETQRNKGNFPGRFSGRQFSNSRSEMNVSTLELGDSALYLCASSSGRTTNTGELFFGEGSRLTVL.

The chain's CDR3 is CASSPGLAGDSGDTQYF. The CDR3 nucleotides read TGTGCCAGCAGCCCGGGACTAGCGGGAGACTCTGGAGATACGCAGTATTTT. The chain couples TRBV5-6 to TRBJ2-3, with 14 bases aligning to TRBD2. This CDR3 contains 17 residues. After removal of 4 bases from V and 5 bases from J, the junction contained 9 bases not matched to a gene. Per germline, CDR1 SGHDT and CDR2 YYEEEE.

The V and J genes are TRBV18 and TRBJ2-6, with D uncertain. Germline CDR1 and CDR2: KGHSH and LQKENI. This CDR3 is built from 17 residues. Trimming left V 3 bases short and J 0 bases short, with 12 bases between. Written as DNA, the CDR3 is TGTGCCAGCTCACCGCCTAGGGCCTCCTCTGGGGCCAACGTCCTGACTTTC. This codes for CASSPPRASSGANVLTF. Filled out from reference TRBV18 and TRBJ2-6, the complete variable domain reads NAGVMQNPRHLVRRRGQEARLRCSPMKGHSHVYWYRQLPEEGLKFMVYLQKENIIDESGMPKERFSAEFPKEGPSILRIQQVVRGDSAAYFCASSPPRASSGANVLTFGAGSRLTVL.

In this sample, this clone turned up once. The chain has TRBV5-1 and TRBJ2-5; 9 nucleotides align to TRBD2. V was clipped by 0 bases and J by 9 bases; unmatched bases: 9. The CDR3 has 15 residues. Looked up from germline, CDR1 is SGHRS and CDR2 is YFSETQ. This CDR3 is CASSLGASGAGAQYF. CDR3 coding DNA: TGCGCCAGCAGCTTGGGCGCTAGCGGGGCGGGGGCCCAGTACTTC.

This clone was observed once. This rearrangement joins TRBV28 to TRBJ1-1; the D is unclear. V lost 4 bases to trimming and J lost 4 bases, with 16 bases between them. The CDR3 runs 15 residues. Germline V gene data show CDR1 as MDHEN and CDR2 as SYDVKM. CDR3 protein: CASSSMFQTITEAFF. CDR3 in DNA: TGTGCCAGCAGTTCCATGTTCCAGACTATCACTGAAGCTTTCTTT.

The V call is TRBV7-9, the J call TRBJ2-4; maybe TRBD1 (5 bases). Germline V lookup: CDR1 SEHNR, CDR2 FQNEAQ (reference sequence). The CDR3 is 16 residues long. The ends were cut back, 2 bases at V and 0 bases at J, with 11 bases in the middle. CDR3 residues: CASSLKAQGAKNIQYF. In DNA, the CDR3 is TGTGCCAGCAGCTTAAAGGCCCAGGGAGCCAAAAACATTCAGTACTTC.

The CDR3 sequence is CASSELAGGLYEQYF. DNA for the CDR3: TGCGCCAGCAGCGAATTAGCGGGAGGGTTGTACGAGCAGTACTTC. The rearrangement uses TRBV5-1 and TRBJ2-7; 11 bases fit TRBD2. Germline V gene data show CDR1 as SGHRS and CDR2 as YFSETQ. Trimming cost V 4 bases and J 4 bases; bases outside gene matches: 7. The CDR3 sequence is 15 residues long.

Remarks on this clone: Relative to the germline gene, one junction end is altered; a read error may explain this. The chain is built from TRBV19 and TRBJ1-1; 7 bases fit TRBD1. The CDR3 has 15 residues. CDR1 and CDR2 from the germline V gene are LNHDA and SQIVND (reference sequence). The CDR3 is CASTRTRQGITEGFF. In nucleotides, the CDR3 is TGTGCCAGTACAAGAACCCGACAGGGAATCACCGAAGGTTTCTTT. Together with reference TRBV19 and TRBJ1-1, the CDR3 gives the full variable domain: DGGITQSPKYLFRKEGQNVTLSCEQNLNHDAMYWYRQDPGQGLRLIYYSQIVNDFQKGDIAEGYSVSREKKESFPLTVTSAQKNPTAFYLCASTRTRQGITEGFFGQGTRLTVV.

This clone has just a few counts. The CDR3 region has the DNA TGTGCCAGCAGCTTCGGGCCAGACAAACTGTTTTTT. It translates to CASSFGPDKLFF. V is TRBV7-8 and J is TRBJ1-4; D not certain. This CDR3 has 12 amino acids. Trimming stripped 3 bases from V and 11 bases from J, with 10 bases between. Germline loops: CDR1 SGHVS, CDR2 FQNEAQ.

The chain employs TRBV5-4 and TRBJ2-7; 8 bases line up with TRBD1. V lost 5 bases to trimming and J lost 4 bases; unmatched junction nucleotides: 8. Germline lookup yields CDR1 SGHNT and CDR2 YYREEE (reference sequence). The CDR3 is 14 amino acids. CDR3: CASSWTGSSYEQYF. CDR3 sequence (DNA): TGTGCCAGCAGTTGGACAGGGTCTTCGTACGAGCAGTACTTC. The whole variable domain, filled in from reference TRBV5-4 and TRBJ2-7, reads ETGVTQSPTHLIKTRGQQVTLRCSSQSGHNTVSWYQQALGQGPQFIFQYYREEENGRGNFPPRFSGLQFPNYSSELNVNALELDDSALYLCASSWTGSSYEQYFGPGTRLTVT.

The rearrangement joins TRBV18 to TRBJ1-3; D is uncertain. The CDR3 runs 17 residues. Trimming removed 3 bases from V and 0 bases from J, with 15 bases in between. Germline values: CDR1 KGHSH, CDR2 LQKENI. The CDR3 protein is CASSPAPQRISGNTIYF. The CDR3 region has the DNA TGTGCCAGCTCACCGGCTCCACAGCGCATCTCTGGAAACACCATATATTTT.

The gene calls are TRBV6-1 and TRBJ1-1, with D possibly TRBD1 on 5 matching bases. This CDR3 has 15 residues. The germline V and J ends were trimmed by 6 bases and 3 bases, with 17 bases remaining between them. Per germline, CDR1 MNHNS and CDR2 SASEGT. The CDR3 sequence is CASSESWGVDTEAFF. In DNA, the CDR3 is TGTGCCAGCAGCGAGTCGTGGGGCGTAGACACTGAAGCTTTCTTT.

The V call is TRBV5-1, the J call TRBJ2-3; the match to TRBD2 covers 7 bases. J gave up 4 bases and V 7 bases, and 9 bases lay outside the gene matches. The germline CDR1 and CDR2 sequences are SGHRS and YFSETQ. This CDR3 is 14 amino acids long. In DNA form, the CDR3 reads TGCGCCAGCGGGAGGGGAGCGGGACCAGATACGCAGTATTTT. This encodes CASGRGAGPDTQYF.

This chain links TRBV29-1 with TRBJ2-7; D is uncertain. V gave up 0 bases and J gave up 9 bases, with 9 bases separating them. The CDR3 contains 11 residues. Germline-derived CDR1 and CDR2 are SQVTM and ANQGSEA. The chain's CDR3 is CSVEDTTGQYF. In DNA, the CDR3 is TGCAGCGTTGAAGATACCACGGGGCAGTACTTC.

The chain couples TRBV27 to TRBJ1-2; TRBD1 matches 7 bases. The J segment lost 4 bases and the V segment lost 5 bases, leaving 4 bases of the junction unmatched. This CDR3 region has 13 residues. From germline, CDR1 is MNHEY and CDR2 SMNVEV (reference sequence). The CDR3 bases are TGTGCCAGCAGTCGACAGGGAAGCTATGGCTACACCTTC. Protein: CASSRQGSYGYTF.

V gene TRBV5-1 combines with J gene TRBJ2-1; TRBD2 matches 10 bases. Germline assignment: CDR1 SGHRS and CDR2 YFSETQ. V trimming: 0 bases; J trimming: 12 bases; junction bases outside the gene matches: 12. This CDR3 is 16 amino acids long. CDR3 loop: CASSLEPGLAAGGQFF. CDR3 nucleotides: TGCGCCAGCAGCTTGGAGCCAGGACTAGCGGCGGGGGGGCAGTTCTTC.

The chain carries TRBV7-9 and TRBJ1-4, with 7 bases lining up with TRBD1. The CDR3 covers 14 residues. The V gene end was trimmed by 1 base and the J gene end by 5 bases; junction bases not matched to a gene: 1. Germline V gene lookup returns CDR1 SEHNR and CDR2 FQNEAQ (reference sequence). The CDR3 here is CASSLETGNEKLFF. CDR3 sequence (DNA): TGTGCCAGCAGCTTAGAGACAGGGAATGAAAAACTGTTTTTT. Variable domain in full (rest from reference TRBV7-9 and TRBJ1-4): DTGVSQNPRHKITKRGQNVTFRCDPISEHNRLYWYRQTLGQGPEFLTYFQNEAQLEKSRLLSDRFSAERPKGSFSTLEIQRTEQGDSAMYLCASSLETGNEKLFFGSGTQLSVL.

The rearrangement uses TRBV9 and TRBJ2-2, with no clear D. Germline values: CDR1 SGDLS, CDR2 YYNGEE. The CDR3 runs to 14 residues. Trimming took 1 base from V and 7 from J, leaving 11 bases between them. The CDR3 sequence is CASSVTGPSGELFF. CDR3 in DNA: TGTGCCAGCAGCGTAACCGGGCCCAGCGGGGAGCTGTTTTTT.

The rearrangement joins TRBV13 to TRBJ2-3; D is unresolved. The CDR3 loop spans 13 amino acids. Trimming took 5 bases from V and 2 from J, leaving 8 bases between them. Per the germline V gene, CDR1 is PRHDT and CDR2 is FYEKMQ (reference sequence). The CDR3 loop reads CASSLLNTDTQYF. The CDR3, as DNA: TGTGCCAGCAGCCTATTAAACACAGATACGCAGTATTTT. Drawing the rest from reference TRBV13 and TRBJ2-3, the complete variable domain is AAGVIQSPRHLIKEKRETATLKCYPIPRHDTVYWYQQGPGQDPQFLISFYEKMQSDKGSIPDRFSAQQFSDYHSELNMSSLELGDSALYFCASSLLNTDTQYFGPGTRLTVL.

CDR3 sequence: CASSMVGLNQPQHF. The DNA of the CDR3 is TGTGCCAGTAGTATGGTGGGTTTGAATCAGCCCCAGCATTTT. The V call is TRBV19, the J call TRBJ1-5; D gene uncertain. Per germline, CDR1 LNHDA and CDR2 SQIVND (reference sequence). The CDR3 has 14 amino acids. The V gene lost 3 bases and the J gene lost 4 bases, with 10 bases spanning the gap.

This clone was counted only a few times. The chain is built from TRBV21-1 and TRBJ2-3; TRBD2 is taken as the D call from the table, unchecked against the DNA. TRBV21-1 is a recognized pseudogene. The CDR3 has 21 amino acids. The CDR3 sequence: CATPQGARLLSRGRARDTQYF. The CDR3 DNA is TGTGCCACCCCGCAAGGGGCACGACTCCTCTCTCGCGGGAGGGCCAGAGATACGCAGTATTTT.

The CDR3 nucleotides read TGTGCCATCAAAGGGACAGGGCGTTTAGGCTACACCTTC. Its protein is CAIKGTGRLGYTF. J is TRBJ1-2 and V is TRBV28, with 9 positions matching TRBD1. CDR3 length equals 13 residues. With V trimmed by 10 bases and J by 8 bases, 11 bases remained unmatched. Looked up from germline, CDR1 is MDHEN and CDR2 is SYDVKM.